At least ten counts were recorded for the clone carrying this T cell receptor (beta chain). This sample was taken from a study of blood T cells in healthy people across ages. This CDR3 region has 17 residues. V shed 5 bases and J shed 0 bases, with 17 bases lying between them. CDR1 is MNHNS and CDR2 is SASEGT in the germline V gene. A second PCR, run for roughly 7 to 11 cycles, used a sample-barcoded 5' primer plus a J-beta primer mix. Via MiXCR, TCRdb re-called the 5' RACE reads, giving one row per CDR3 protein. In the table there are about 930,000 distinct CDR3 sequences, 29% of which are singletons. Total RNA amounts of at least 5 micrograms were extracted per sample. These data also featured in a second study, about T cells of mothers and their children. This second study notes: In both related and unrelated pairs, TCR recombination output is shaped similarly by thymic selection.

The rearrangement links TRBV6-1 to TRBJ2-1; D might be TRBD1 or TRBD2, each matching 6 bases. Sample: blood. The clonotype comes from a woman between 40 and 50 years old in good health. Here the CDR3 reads CASSPRRGTSSYNEQFF. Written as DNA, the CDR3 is TGTGCCAGCAGTCCCCGGAGGGGGACGAGCTCCTACAATGAGCAGTTCTTC.